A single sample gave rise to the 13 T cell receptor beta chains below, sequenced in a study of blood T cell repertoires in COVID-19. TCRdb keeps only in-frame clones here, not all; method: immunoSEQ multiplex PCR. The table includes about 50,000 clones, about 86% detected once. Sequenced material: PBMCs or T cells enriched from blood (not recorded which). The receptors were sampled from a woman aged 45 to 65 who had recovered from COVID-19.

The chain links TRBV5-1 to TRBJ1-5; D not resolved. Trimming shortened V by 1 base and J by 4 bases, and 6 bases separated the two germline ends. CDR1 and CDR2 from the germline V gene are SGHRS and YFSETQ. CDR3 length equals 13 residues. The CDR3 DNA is TGCGCCAGCAGCTTGTACGAGAATCAGCCCCAGCATTTT. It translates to CASSLYENQPQHF.

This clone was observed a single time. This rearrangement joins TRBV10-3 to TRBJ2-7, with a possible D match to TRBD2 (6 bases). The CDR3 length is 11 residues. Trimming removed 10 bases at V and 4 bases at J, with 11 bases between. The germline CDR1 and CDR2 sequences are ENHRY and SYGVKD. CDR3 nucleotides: TGTGCCAGCGGGACTTTGTACGAGCAGTACTTC. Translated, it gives CASGTLYEQYF.

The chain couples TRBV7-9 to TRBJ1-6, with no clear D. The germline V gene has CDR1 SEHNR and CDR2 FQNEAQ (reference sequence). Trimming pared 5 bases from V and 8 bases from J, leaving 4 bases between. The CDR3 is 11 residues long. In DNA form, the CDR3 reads TGTGCCAGCAGCGTCGATTCACCCCTCCACTTT. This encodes CASSVDSPLHF.

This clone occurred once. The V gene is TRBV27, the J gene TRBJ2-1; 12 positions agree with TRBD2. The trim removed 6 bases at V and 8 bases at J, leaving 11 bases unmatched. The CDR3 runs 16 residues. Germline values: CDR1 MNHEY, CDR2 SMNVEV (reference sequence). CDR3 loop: CASRRAGLAGSYEQFF. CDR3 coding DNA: TGTGCCAGCAGACGAGCTGGACTAGCGGGATCATATGAGCAGTTCTTC.

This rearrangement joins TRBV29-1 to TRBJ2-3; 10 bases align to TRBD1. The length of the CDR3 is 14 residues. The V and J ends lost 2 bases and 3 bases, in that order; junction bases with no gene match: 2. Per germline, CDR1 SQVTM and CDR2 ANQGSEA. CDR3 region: CSVEKGQGTDTQYF. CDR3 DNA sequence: TGCAGCGTTGAAAAGGGACAGGGGACAGATACGCAGTATTTT.

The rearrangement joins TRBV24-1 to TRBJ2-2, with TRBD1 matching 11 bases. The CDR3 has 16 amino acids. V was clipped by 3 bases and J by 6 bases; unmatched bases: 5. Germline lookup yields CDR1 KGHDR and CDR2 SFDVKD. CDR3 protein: CATSDQDRGLSGELFF. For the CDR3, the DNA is TGTGCCACCAGTGATCAGGACAGGGGGCTGTCCGGGGAGCTGTTTTTT.

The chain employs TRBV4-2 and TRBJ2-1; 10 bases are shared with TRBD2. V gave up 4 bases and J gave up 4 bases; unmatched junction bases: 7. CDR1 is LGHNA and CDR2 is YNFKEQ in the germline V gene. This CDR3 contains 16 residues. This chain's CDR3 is CASSPRTSGGYNEQFF. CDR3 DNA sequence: TGTGCCAGCAGCCCGCGGACTAGCGGAGGATACAATGAGCAGTTCTTC.

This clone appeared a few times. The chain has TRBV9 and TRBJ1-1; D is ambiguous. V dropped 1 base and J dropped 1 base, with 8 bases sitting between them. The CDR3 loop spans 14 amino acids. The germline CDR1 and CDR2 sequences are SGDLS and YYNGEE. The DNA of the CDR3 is TGTGCCAGCAGCGTAACTTCTGAGAACACTGAAGCTTTCTTT. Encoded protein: CASSVTSENTEAFF. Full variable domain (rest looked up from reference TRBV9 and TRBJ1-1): DSGVTQTPKHLITATGQRVTLRCSPRSGDLSVYWYQQSLDQGLQFLIQYYNGEERAKGNILERFSAQQFPDLHSELNLSSLELGDSALYFCASSVTSENTEAFFGQGTRLTVV.

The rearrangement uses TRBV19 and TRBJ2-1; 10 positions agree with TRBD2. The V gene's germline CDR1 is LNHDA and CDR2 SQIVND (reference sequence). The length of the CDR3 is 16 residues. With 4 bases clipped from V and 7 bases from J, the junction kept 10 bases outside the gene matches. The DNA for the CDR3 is TGTGCCAGTAGTAGGTATTCCGGGACTAGCGAAAATGAGCAGTTCTTC. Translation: CASSRYSGTSENEQFF.

The CDR3 bases are TGCGCCAGCAGCCAGGGACTAGATCGATCCAATGAGCAGTTCTTC. Its protein is CASSQGLDRSNEQFF. This chain uses TRBV4-1 with TRBJ2-1; 8 nucleotides match TRBD2. Per the germline V gene, CDR1 is MGHRA and CDR2 is YSYEKL. J gave up 6 bases and V 3 bases, and 7 bases lay outside the gene matches. The CDR3 contains 15 residues.

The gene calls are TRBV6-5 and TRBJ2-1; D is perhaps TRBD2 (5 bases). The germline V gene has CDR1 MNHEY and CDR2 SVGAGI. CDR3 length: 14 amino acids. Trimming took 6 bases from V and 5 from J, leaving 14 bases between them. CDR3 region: CASRGPWENNEQFF. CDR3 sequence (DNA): TGTGCCAGCAGAGGACCGTGGGAGAACAATGAGCAGTTCTTC.

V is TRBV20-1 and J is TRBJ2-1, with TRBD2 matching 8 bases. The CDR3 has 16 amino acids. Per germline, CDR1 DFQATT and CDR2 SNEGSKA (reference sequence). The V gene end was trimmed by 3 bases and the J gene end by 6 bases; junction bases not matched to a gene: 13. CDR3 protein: CSASRNAGGNFNEQFF. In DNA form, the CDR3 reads TGCAGTGCTAGTAGGAACGCGGGGGGTAATTTCAATGAGCAGTTCTTC.

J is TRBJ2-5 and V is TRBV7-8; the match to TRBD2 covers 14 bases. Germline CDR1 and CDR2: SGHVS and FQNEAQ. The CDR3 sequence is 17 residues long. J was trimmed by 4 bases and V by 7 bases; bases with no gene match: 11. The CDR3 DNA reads TGTGCCAGCACCCCGACTAGCGGGAGGGGGAGAGGAGAGACCCAGTACTTC. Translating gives CASTPTSGRGRGETQYF.